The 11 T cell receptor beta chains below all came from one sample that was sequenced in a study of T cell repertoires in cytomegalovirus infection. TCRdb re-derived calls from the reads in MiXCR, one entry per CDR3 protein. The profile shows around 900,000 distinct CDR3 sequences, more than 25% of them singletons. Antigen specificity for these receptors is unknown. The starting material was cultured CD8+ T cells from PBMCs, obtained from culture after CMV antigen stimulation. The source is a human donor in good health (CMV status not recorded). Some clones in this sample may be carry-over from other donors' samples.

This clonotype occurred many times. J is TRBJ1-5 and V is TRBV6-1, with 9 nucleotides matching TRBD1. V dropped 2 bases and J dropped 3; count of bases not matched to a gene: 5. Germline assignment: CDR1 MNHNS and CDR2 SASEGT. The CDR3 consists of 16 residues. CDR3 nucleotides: TGTGCCAGCAGTGAATGGGACAGGGAGTTCAATCAGCCCCAGCATTTT. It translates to CASSEWDREFNQPQHF.

CDR3 residues: CSARQRDRGYEQYF. CDR3 DNA: TGCAGTGCTAGACAACGGGACAGGGGCTACGAGCAGTACTTC. The chain recombines TRBV20-1 with TRBJ2-7, with 10 bases identical to TRBD1. The length of the CDR3 is 14 residues. Germline values: CDR1 DFQATT, CDR2 SNEGSKA (reference sequence). The junction had 4 bases not matched to a gene; V was cut back by 2 bases and J by 3 bases.

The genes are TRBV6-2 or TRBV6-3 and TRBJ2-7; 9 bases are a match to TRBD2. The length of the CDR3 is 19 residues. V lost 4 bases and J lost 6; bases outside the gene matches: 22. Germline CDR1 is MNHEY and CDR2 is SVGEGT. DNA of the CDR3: TGTGCCAGCAGTTCCCCGCGGGGTAGCGGGGGCCCGTTGCGGGGCGAGCAGTACGTC. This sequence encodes CASSSPRGSGGPLRGEQYV.

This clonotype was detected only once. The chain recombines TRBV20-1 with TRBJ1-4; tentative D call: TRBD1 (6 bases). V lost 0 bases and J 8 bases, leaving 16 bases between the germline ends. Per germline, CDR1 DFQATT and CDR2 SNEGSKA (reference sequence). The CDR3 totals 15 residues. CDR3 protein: CSARDRGQGYEKLFF. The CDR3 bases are TGCAGTGCTAGAGATCGGGGGCAGGGTTACGAAAAACTGTTTTTT.

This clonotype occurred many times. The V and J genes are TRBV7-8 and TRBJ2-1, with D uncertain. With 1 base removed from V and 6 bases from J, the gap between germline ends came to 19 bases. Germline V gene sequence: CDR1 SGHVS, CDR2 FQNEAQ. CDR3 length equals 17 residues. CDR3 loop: CASSLGTWRRAINEQFF. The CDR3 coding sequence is TGTGCCAGCAGCTTAGGAACTTGGCGAAGGGCCATCAATGAGCAGTTCTTC.

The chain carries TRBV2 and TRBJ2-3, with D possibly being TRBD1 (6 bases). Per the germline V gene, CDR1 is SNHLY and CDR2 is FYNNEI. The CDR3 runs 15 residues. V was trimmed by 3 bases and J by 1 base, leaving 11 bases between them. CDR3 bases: TGTGCCAGCAGTGAGTGGACAGCTGGCACAGATACGCAGTATTTT. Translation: CASSEWTAGTDTQYF.

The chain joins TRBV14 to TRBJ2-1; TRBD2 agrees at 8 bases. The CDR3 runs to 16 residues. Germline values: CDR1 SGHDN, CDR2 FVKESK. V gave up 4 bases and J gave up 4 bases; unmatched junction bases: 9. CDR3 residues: CASSPTGGAHYNEQFF. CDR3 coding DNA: TGTGCCAGCAGCCCGACCGGGGGGGCCCATTACAATGAGCAGTTCTTC.

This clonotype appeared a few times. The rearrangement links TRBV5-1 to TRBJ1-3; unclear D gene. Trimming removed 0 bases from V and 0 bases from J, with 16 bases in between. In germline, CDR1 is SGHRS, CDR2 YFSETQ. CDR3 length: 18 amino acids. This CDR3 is CASSLEAGRRSSGNTIYF. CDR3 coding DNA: TGCGCCAGCAGCTTGGAGGCAGGTCGCCGGAGCTCTGGAAACACCATATATTTT.

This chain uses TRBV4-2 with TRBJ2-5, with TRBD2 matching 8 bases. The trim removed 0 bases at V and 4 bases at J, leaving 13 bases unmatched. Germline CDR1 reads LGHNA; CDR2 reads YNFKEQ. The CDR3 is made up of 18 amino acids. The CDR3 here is CASSQDGPGLSGGETQYF. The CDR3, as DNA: TGTGCCAGCAGCCAAGATGGCCCGGGGTTGAGCGGGGGAGAGACCCAGTACTTC.

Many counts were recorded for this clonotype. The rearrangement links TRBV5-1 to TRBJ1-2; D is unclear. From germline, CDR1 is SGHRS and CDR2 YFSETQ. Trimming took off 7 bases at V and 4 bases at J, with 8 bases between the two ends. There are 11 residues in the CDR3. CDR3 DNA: TGCGCCAGCTTCGACACCTATGGCTACACCTTC. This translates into CASFDTYGYTF.

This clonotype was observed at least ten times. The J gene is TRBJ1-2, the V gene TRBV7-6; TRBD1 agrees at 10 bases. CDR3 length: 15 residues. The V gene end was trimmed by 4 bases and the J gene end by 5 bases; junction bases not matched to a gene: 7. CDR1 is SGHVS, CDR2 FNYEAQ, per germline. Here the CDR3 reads CASSSQPGQGYGYTF. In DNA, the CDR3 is TGTGCCAGCAGCTCTCAACCGGGACAGGGGTATGGCTACACCTTC.